This T cell receptor beta chain was identified in a study of blood T cell repertoires in COVID-19. Study in general: In each case, the material was cDNA or gDNA derived from T cells, B-cell-depleted T cells, or PBMCs.

This CDR3 comprises 15 residues. CDR1 is DFQATT, CDR2 SNEGSKA, per germline (reference sequence). J lost 8 bases, V lost 3 bases, and 12 bases had no gene match. Original processing methods: Estimated nucleated cell counts came from reference gene primer amplification. The table came from immunoSEQ multiplex PCR; TCRdb's copy has only in-frame clones and leaves some out. The DNA was the basis for D and trimming; V, J and clone size are from that table. In the table there are about 280,000 clones, about four fifths of which are singletons. V and J are TRBV20-1 and TRBJ1-4; TRBD1 matches 7 bases. Sequenced sample: peripheral blood. The clonotype originates from a woman aged 45-60 years who had recovered from COVID-19. DNA of the CDR3: TGCAGTGCTAGTCGTAAATCGACAGGGAAGGAAAAACTGTTTTTT. Its translation is CSASRKSTGKEKLFF.